Each of the 24 T cell receptor beta chains below was sequenced from the same sample in a study of molecular identifiers for immune sequencing clone quantification. TCRdb reprocessed the PCR reads via MiXCR and lists one record per CDR3 protein. Of approximately 500,000 distinct CDR3 sequences in the sample, 25% are singletons; the top ten hold 0.7% to 0.9%. The sample consisted of naive CD8+ T cells from blood, with Jurkat cell RNA spiked in. Described subset: FACS-sorted CD8+CD4-CCR7+CD45RA+ naive T cells. These TCRs come from a human donor in good health. Some libraries in this study had Jurkat cell RNA spiked in.

This clonotype has a handful of counts. This sequence joins TRBV29-1 and TRBJ2-1; D could derive from TRBD1 or TRBD2 (5 bases each). The V gene lost 4 bases and the J gene lost 5 bases, with 12 bases spanning the gap. The CDR3 runs to 13 residues. Germline V gives CDR1 SQVTM, CDR2 ANQGSEA. CDR3: CSVVPGTHNEQFF. DNA for the CDR3: TGCAGCGTTGTGCCCGGGACCCACAATGAGCAGTTCTTC.

This clonotype has a count of ten or more. This chain connects TRBV7-2 to TRBJ2-7; D possibly uses TRBD1 or TRBD2 (5 bases each). Trimming cost V 5 bases and J 7 bases, with 21 bases left between them. CDR1 and CDR2 from the germline V gene are SGHTA and FQGNSA. This CDR3 comprises 15 residues. The CDR3 DNA sequence: TGTGCCAGCAGCCCTTCGTTGGGGACCCAGTGGGAGCAGTACTTC. This gives the protein CASSPSLGTQWEQYF.

Ten or more counts support this clonotype. V is TRBV12-3 or TRBV12-4 and J is TRBJ1-4; TRBD1 is a possible D gene (5 bases). The CDR3 contains 13 residues. V was clipped by 6 bases and J by 8 bases, with 13 bases between them. The CDR3 DNA is TGTGCCAGCAGGCCAGGGTCTGAGGAAAAACTGTTTTTT. Translation: CASRPGSEEKLFF.

The rearrangement joins TRBV19 to TRBJ2-1, with D possibly called TRBD1 or TRBD2 (5 bases each). Trimming took 5 bases from V and 6 from J, leaving 8 bases between them. The CDR3 sequence is 12 residues long. The germline V gene encodes CDR1 LNHDA and CDR2 SQIVND (reference sequence). Here the CDR3 reads CASSGGFNEQFF. CDR3 bases: TGTGCCAGTAGTGGGGGTTTCAATGAGCAGTTCTTC.

J is TRBJ2-3 and V is TRBV20-1, with TRBD2 matching 9 bases. There are 15 residues in the CDR3. From germline, CDR1 is DFQATT and CDR2 SNEGSKA (reference sequence). The V segment lost 5 bases and the J segment 4 bases; nucleotides outside the gene matches: 10. The DNA for the CDR3 is TGCAGTGCTTCTAGCGGGGCCCTCCAAGCAGATACGCAGTATTTT. Translating gives CSASSGALQADTQYF.

This clonotype came up a few times. This chain links TRBV19 with TRBJ2-2; 10 nucleotides match TRBD1. This CDR3 is built from 15 residues. CDR1 and CDR2 (germline): LNHDA, SQIVND (reference sequence). Losses at the gene ends were 7 bases for V and 4 bases for J; bases not matched to a gene: 6. CDR3 protein: CASTVGTGVTGELFF. In DNA, the CDR3 is TGTGCCAGTACCGTCGGGACAGGGGTCACCGGGGAGCTGTTTTTT. Looking up the rest from reference TRBV19 and TRBJ2-2 gives the full variable domain: DGGITQSPKYLFRKEGQNVTLSCEQNLNHDAMYWYRQDPGQGLRLIYYSQIVNDFQKGDIAEGYSVSREKKESFPLTVTSAQKNPTAFYLCASTVGTGVTGELFFGEGSRLTVL.

The table lists this clonotype with a few counts. At one of its ends the junction is not consistent with the germline gene, which may arise from a read error. V gene TRBV11-2 combines with J gene TRBJ2-3, with a weak D call TRBD1 (6 bases). CDR1 SGHAT and CDR2 FQNNGV come from the germline V gene. The CDR3 contains 12 residues. The CDR3 sequence: CASSWDTDTQNF. The CDR3 DNA follows: TGTGCCAGCAGTTGGGACACAGATACGCAGAATTTT. The entire variable domain, with the rest obtained from reference TRBV11-2 and TRBJ2-3, is as follows: EAGVAQSPRYKIIEKRQSVAFWCNPISGHATLYWYQQILGQGPKLLIQFQNNGVVDDSQLPKDRFSAERLKGVDSTLKIQPAKLEDSAVYLCASSWDTDTQNFGPGTRLTVL.

As to this clonotype: It may be a read error: a sequence one base away is much more abundant. This chain connects TRBV7-9 to TRBJ1-2; a possible D gene is TRBD1 (5 bases). CDR1 and CDR2 (germline): SEHNR, FQNEAQ (reference sequence). The CDR3 has 21 amino acids. DNA of the CDR3: TGTACCAGCAGCCCGAATTTCGGGGAGGGGCAGGGCGCCGGAGGATGGTATGGCTACACCTTC. Translation: CTSSPNFGEGQGAGGWYGYTF.

Notes on this clonotype: This may come from a read error, since a much larger clone is one base off. The CDR3 DNA follows: TGTGCCAGTAGTATGTGGGCAGGGTGCCAGCCCCAGCATTTT. This sequence encodes CASSMWAGCQPQHF. The chain couples TRBV19 to TRBJ1-5; possibly TRBD1 for D (5 bases). Deletions cut 3 bases from V and 7 bases from J, with 13 bases between. The length of the CDR3 is 14 residues. Germline CDR1 is LNHDA and CDR2 is SQIVND (reference sequence). Combining the CDR3 with reference TRBV19 and TRBJ1-5 gives the whole variable domain DGGITQSPKYLFRKEGQNVTLSCEQNLNHDAMYWYRQDPGQGLRLIYYSQIVNDFQKGDIAEGYSVSREKKESFPLTVTSAQKNPTAFYLCASSMWAGCQPQHFGDGTRLSIL.

This clonotype was detected only a few times. The chain is built from TRBV4-3 and TRBJ2-3, with 8 bases fitting TRBD2. With 0 bases clipped from V and 3 bases from J, the junction kept 5 bases outside the gene matches. CDR1 is LGHNA, CDR2 YSLEER, per germline. The CDR3 is 16 residues long. CDR3 sequence reads: CASSQESGGPTDTQYF. The CDR3 coding sequence is TGCGCCAGCAGCCAAGAGTCGGGAGGGCCGACAGATACGCAGTATTTT.

This clonotype was observed a single time. An end of the junction differs from the germline gene, which may be a read error. The rearrangement joins TRBV4-3 to TRBJ2-3, with 7 bases aligning to TRBD2. The CDR3 loop spans 16 amino acids. Germline V gene data show CDR1 as LGHNA and CDR2 as YSLEER. The CDR3: CARSQDRDYLSDTQYF. The CDR3 coding sequence is TGCGCCCGCAGCCAAGACCGGGACTACCTTAGCGATACGCAGTATTTT.

The gene calls are TRBV30 and TRBJ2-7, with D maybe TRBD2 (6 bases). Trimming took 1 base from V and 2 from J, leaving 12 bases between them. The CDR3 contains 14 residues. Germline loops: CDR1 GTSNPN, CDR2 SVGIG (reference sequence). The CDR3 nucleotides read TGTGCCTGGAGTGGACGGGGGATACCCTACGAGCAGTACTTC. As protein: CAWSGRGIPYEQYF.

This clonotype was observed at least ten times. V is TRBV13 and J is TRBJ1-4; D not certain. The CDR3 is made up of 15 amino acids. CDR1 is PRHDT and CDR2 is FYEKMQ in the germline V gene (reference sequence). V lost 4 bases to trimming and J lost 5 bases, with 14 bases between them. The CDR3 sequence: CASSSYVVGNEKLFF. In DNA form, the CDR3 reads TGTGCCAGCAGCTCGTACGTTGTGGGGAATGAAAAACTGTTTTTT.

Turning to this clonotype: This may come from a read error, since a much larger clone is one base off. The chain is built from TRBV28 and TRBJ2-7, with D perhaps TRBD2 (6 bases). V was trimmed by 5 bases and J by 3 bases, leaving 14 bases between them. This CDR3 region has 14 residues. Germline assignment: CDR1 MDHEN and CDR2 SYDVKM. The chain's CDR3 is CASSPRLDIYEQYF. The CDR3 DNA is TGTGCCAGCAGTCCCCGACTAGATATCTACGAGCAGTACTTC.

This clonotype was observed at least ten times. This chain links TRBV24-1 with TRBJ1-5, with no clear D. The V end lost 8 bases, the J end lost 2 bases, and 9 bases lay between the germline ends. The CDR3 runs 13 residues. CDR1 KGHDR and CDR2 SFDVKD come from the germline V gene. CDR3 protein: CATTRRGNQPQHF. The CDR3 DNA follows: TGTGCCACCACCCGTCGGGGCAATCAGCCCCAGCATTTT.

Many counts were recorded for this clonotype. This rearrangement joins TRBV13 to TRBJ2-5; D ambiguous. V was shortened by 7 bases and J by 3 bases, with 15 bases between the two germline ends. Germline lookup yields CDR1 PRHDT and CDR2 FYEKMQ (reference sequence). This CDR3 is built from 14 residues. The CDR3 region is CASKILQVKETQYF. In nucleotides, the CDR3 is TGTGCCAGCAAGATACTACAAGTTAAAGAGACCCAGTACTTC.

This clonotype was detected ten times or more. The gene calls are TRBV27 and TRBJ2-3; D gene unclear. The CDR3 spans 15 residues. Germline values: CDR1 MNHEY, CDR2 SMNVEV (reference sequence). V was shortened by 2 bases and J by 3 bases, with 12 bases between the two germline ends. CDR3 in DNA: TGTGCCAGCAGTTTAGGGCAGTCAAATACAGATACGCAGTATTTT. It specifies CASSLGQSNTDTQYF.

This clonotype was counted a few times. The gene calls are TRBV7-9 and TRBJ2-4, with D unclear. This CDR3 spans 15 amino acids. V dropped 5 bases and J dropped 0 bases, with 11 bases sitting between them. The germline V gene has CDR1 SEHNR and CDR2 FQNEAQ (reference sequence). The CDR3 DNA follows: TGTGCCAGCAGCCACCAGACTTTAGCCAAAAACATTCAGTACTTC. It is translated as CASSHQTLAKNIQYF.

The chain recombines TRBV7-9 with TRBJ2-5; 9 nucleotides agree with TRBD1. Trimming took 5 bases from V and 7 from J; bases not matched to a gene: 5. The CDR3 covers 13 residues. Germline CDR1 reads SEHNR; CDR2 reads FQNEAQ (reference sequence). The CDR3 DNA follows: TGTGCCAGCAGCGAGACAGGGGGAGCGACCCAGTACTTC. Its protein product is CASSETGGATQYF.

This clonotype has more than one count but fewer than ten. The rearrangement uses TRBV29-1 and TRBJ2-3; tentatively, D is TRBD1 or TRBD2 (5 bases each). V gave up 2 bases and J gave up 2 bases, with 14 bases separating them. This CDR3 region has 15 residues. Germline CDR1 and CDR2: SQVTM and ANQGSEA. CDR3: CSVEPRGVNTDTQYF. In DNA, the CDR3 is TGCAGCGTTGAACCCCGGGGCGTGAACACAGATACGCAGTATTTT.

A word on this clonotype: Its ends do not fully match the called genes, so a read error is possible. The rearrangement links TRBV6-2 or TRBV6-3 to TRBJ2-7; the match to TRBD2 covers 9 bases. Germline CDR1 MNHEY, CDR2 SVGEGT. The length of the CDR3 is 17 residues. The CDR3 sequence: CSSRRGEGLANSYEQYF. Written as DNA, the CDR3 is TGTTCCAGCAGACGCGGCGAGGGACTAGCTAACTCCTACGAGCAGTACTTC.

The V call is TRBV6-1, the J call TRBJ1-1, with 10 bases identical to TRBD1. Losses at the gene ends were 4 bases for V and 0 bases for J; bases not matched to a gene: 23. Germline V gene lookup returns CDR1 MNHNS and CDR2 SASEGT. This CDR3 spans 22 amino acids. The CDR3 is CASSGKVGPGQGTPNMNTEAFF. The CDR3, as DNA: TGTGCCAGCAGTGGGAAGGTGGGACCGGGACAGGGGACCCCAAACATGAACACTGAAGCTTTCTTT.

A few counts support this clonotype. The chain carries TRBV20-1 and TRBJ2-5, with 7 positions matching TRBD2. Germline lookup yields CDR1 DFQATT and CDR2 SNEGSKA (reference sequence). With 1 base clipped from V and 5 bases from J, the junction kept 10 bases outside the gene matches. There are 15 residues in the CDR3. For the CDR3, the DNA is TGCAGTGCTAGAGGCCCGCGGGAGCCCCCGGAGACCCAGTACTTC. It yields the protein CSARGPREPPETQYF.

Notes on this clonotype: A clone one base away is much larger, so this may be a read error. The gene calls are TRBV20-1 and TRBJ2-7; either TRBD1 or TRBD2 may supply D (5 bases each). Trimming shortened V by 6 bases and J by 7 bases, and 13 bases separated the two germline ends. This CDR3 spans 11 amino acids. The germline gives CDR1 DFQATT, CDR2 SNEGSKA (reference sequence). In DNA form, the CDR3 reads TGCAGTGCGACAGCGGTAAAAGAGCAGTACTTC. It encodes CSATAVKEQYF.